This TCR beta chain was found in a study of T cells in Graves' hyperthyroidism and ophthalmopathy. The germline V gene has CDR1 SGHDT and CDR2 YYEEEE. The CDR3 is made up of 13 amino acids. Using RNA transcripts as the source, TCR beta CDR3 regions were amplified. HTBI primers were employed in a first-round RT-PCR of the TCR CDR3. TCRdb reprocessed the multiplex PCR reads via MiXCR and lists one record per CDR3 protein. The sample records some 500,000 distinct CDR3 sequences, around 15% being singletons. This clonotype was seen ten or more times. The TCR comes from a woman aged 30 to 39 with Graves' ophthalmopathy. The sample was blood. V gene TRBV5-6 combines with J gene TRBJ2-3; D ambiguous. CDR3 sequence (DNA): TGTGCTACCTCGGGTGGGGATACAGATACGCAGTATTTT. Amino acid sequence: CATSGGDTDTQYF.